This T cell receptor beta chain stems from a study of blood T cell repertoires in COVID-19. Study-wide context: Acute and convalescent COVID-19 samples came from the United States, Italy and Spain. T cells, B-cell-depleted T cells, or PBMCs provided the cDNA or gDNA that served as material.

Original handling: Nucleated cell number was recorded as an estimate derived from reference gene primer amplification. The method was immunoSEQ multiplex PCR; TCRdb's version includes in-frame clones alone and lacks a portion of them. V and J calls and clone size follow that table, whereas D and trimming were derived from the DNA. This table holds approximately 140,000 clones, 85% to 90% found once. The junction had 7 bases not matched to a gene; V was cut back by 0 bases and J by 4 bases. The CDR3 extends over 17 amino acids. In germline, CDR1 is LGHNT, CDR2 FRNRAP. The specimen was peripheral blood. The TCR comes from a man older than 75 with acute or convalescent COVID-19. The chain is built from TRBV12-5 and TRBJ2-3, with 10 bases fitting TRBD2. The CDR3 DNA sequence: TGTGCTAGTGGTTTGGTACTGGAGGGGACTAGCGCAGATACGCAGTATTTT. Encoded protein: CASGLVLEGTSADTQYF.